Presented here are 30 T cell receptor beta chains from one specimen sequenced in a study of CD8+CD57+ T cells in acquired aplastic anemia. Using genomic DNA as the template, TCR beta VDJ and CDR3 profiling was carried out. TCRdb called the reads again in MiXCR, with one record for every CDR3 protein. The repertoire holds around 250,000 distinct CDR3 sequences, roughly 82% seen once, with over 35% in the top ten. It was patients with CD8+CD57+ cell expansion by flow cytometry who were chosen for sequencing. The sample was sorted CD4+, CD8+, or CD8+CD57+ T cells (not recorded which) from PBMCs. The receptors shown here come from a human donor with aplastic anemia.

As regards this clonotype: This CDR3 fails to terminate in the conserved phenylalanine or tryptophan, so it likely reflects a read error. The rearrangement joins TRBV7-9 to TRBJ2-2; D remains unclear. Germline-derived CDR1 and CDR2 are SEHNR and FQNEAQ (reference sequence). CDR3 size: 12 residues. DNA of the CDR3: TGTGCCAGCAGCTTTGTACCCGGCGAGCTGTTTTAT. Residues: CASSFVPGELFY.

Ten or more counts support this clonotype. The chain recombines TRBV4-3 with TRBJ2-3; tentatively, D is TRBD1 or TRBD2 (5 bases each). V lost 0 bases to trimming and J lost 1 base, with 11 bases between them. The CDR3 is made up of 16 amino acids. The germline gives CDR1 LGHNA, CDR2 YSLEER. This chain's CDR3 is CASSQDWQGGTDTQYF. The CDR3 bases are TGCGCCAGCAGCCAAGATTGGCAGGGAGGCACAGATACGCAGTATTTT.

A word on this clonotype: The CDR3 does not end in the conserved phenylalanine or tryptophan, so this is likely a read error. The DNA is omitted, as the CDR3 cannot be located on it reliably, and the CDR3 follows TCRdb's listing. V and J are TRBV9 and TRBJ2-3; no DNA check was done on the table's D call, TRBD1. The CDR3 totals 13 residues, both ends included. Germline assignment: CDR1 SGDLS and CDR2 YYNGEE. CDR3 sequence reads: CASSGEAGDTGEL.

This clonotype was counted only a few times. CDR3: CATSASRGAEETQYF. CDR3 coding DNA: TGTGCCACCAGTGCGTCCAGGGGTGCCGAGGAGACCCAGTACTTC. The rearrangement uses TRBV24-1 and TRBJ2-5; tentatively, D is TRBD1 (6 bases). This CDR3 has 15 residues. Trimming pared 5 bases from V and 5 bases from J, leaving 17 bases between. CDR1 is KGHDR, CDR2 SFDVKD, per germline.

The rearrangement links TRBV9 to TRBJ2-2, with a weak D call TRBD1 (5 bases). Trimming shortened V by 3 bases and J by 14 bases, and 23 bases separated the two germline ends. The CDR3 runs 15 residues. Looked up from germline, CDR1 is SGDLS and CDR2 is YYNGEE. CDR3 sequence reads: CASSADSATYSSLFF. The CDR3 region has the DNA TGTGCCAGCAGCGCCGACAGCGCTACCTATAGTTCACTGTTTTTT.

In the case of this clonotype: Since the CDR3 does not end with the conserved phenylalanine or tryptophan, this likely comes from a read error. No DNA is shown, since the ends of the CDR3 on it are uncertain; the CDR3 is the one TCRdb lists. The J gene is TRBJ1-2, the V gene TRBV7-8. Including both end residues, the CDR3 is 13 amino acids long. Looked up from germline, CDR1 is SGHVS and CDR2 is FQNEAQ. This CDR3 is CASSLARGRDTPY.

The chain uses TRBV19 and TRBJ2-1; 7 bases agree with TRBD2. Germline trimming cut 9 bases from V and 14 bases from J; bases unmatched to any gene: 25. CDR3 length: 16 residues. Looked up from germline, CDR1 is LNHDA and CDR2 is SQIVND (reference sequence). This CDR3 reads CASSFEKSGVSDEEFF. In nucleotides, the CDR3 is TGTGCCAGCAGCTTCGAAAAGAGCGGGGTGAGCGATGAAGAGTTCTTC.

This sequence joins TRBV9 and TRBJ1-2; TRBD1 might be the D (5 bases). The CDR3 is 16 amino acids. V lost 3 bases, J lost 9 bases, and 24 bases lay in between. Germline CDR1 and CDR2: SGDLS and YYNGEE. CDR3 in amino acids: CASSGGDREGGYSYTF. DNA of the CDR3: TGTGCCAGCAGCGGGGGGGACCGAGAGGGAGGATACAGCTACACCTTC.

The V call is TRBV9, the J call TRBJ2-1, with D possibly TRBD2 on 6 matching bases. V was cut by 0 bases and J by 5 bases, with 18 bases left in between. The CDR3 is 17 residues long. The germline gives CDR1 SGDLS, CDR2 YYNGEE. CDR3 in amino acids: CASSVVGRDSINNEQFF. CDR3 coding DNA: TGTGCCAGCAGCGTAGTAGGACGGGACTCCATCAACAATGAGCAGTTCTTC.

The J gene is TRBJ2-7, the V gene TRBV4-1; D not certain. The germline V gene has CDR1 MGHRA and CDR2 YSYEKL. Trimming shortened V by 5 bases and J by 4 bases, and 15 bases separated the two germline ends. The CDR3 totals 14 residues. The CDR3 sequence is CASSDRVAVYEQYF. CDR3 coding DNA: TGCGCCAGCAGCGACCGAGTCGCAGTTTACGAGCAGTACTTC.

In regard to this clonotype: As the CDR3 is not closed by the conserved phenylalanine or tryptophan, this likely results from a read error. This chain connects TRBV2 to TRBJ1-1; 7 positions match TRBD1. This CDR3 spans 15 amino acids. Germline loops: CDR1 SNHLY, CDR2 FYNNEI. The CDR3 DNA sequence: TGTGCCAGCAGGTTAGGGCTGACAGGGAACACTGATGCTTTCTCA. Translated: CASRLGLTGNTDAFS.

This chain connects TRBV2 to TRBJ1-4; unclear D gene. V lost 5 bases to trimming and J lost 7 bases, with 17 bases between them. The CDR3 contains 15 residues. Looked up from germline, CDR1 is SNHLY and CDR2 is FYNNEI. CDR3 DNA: TGTGCCAGCAGTCCCAGACTCCCTACGGTTGAAAAACTGTTTTTT. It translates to CASSPRLPTVEKLFF.

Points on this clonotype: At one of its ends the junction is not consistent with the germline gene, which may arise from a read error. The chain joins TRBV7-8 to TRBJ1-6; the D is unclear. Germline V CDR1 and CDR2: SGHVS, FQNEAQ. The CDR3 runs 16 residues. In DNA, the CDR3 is TGTGCCAGCAGCGCCGACGGCGCCTCCGATAATTCGCCCCTCCACTTT. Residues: CASSADGASDNSPLHF.

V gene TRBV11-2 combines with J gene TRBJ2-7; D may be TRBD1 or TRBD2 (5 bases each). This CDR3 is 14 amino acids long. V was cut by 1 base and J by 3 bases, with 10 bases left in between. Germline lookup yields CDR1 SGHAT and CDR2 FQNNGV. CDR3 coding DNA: TGTGCCAGCAGCTTAGGGGGGAGAGGCTACGAGCAGTACTTC. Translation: CASSLGGRGYEQYF.

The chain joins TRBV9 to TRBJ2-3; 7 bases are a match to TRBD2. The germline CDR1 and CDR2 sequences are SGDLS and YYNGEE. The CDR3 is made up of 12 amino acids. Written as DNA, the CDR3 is TGTGTCCTAGCGGTAGAGACAGATACGCAGTATTTT. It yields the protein CVLAVETDTQYF.

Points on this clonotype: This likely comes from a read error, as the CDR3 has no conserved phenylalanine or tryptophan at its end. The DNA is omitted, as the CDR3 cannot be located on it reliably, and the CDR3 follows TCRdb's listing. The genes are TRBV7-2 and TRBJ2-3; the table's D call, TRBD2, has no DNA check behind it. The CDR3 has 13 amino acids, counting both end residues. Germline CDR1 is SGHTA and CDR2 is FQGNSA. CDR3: CASSVGGRQRHHL.

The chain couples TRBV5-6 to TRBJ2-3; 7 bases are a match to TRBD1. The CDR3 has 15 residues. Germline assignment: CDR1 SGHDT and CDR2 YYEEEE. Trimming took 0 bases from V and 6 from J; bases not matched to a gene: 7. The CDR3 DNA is TGTGCCAGCAGCTTGGGAGAGGGGGCAACCGATACGCAGTATTTT. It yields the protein CASSLGEGATDTQYF.

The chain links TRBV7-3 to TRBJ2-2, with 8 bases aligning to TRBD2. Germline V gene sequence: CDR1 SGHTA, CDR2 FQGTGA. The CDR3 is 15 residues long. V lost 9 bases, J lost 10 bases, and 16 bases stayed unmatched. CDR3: CASTPGRGYYKELFF. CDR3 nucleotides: TGTGCCAGTACCCCCGGGAGGGGTTACTACAAGGAGCTGTTTTTT.

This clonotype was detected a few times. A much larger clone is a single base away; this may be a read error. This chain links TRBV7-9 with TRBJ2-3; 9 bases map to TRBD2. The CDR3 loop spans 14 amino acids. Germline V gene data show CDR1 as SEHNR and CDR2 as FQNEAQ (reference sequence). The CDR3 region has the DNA TGTGCCAGCAGCTTTCAAAGAAGCGGGGGGAGGGAGGAGTTT. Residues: CASSFQRSGGREEF. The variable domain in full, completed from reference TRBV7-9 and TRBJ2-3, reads DTGVSQNPRHKITKRGQNVTFRCDPISEHNRLYWYRQTLGQGPEFLTYFQNEAQLEKSRLLSDRFSAERPKGSFSTLEIQRTEQGDSAMYLCASSFQRSGGREEFGPGTRLTVL.

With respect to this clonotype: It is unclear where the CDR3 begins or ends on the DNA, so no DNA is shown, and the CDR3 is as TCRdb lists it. CDR3 loop: CASSALGGLAQAPQYV. The genes are TRBV7-4 and TRBJ2-7; the table's D call of TRBD2 was not tested on the DNA. The germline CDR1 and CDR2 sequences are SGHVT and SQSDAQ. Termini included, the CDR3 measures 16 amino acids.

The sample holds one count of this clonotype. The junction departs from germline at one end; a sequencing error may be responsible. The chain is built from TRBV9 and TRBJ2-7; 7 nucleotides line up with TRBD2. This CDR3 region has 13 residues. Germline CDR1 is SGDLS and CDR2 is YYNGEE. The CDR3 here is CASSLGLHYNQYF. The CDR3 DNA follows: TGCGCCAGCAGCTTGGGACTACATTACAATCAGTACTTC.

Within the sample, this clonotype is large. The CDR3 DNA sequence: TGTGCCAGCAGTTACCTGGGGAATGAGCAGTTCTTC. This encodes CASSYLGNEQFF. V usage is TRBV6-5 and J usage is TRBJ2-1; the D is unclear. Trimming left V 2 bases short and J 7 bases short, with 6 bases between. The CDR3 length is 12 residues. Germline V gives CDR1 MNHEY, CDR2 SVGAGI.

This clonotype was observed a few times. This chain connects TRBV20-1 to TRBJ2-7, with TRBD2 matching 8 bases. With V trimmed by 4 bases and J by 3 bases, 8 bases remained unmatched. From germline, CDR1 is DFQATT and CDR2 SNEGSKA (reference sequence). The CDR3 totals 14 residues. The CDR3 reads CSATVAGWDYEQYF. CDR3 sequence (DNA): TGCAGTGCTACCGTAGCGGGATGGGACTACGAGCAGTACTTC.

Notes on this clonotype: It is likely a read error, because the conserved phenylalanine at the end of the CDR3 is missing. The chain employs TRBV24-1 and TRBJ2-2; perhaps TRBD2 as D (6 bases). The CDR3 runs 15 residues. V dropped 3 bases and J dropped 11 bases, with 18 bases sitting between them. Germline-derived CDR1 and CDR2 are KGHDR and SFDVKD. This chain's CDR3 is CATSDKAGGVGELFL. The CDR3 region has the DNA TGTGCCACCAGTGATAAGGCAGGAGGGGTCGGAGAGCTGTTTTTG.

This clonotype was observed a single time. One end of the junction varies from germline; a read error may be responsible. The CDR3 region is CASSHMGLAGKNEQFF. The CDR3 region has the DNA TGCGCCAGCAGCCATATGGGACTAGCGGGAAAAAATGAGCAGTTCTTC. This chain joins TRBV19 and TRBJ2-1; 13 bases line up with TRBD2. CDR3 size: 16 residues. Germline V gene lookup returns CDR1 LNHDA and CDR2 SQIVND (reference sequence).

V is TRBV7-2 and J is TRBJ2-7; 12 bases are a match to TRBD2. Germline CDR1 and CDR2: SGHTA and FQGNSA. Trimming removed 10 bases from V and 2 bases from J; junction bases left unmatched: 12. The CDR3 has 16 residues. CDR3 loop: CAISTTSGGATYEQYF. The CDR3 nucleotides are TGTGCCATCAGTACGACTAGCGGGGGTGCCACCTACGAGCAGTACTTC.

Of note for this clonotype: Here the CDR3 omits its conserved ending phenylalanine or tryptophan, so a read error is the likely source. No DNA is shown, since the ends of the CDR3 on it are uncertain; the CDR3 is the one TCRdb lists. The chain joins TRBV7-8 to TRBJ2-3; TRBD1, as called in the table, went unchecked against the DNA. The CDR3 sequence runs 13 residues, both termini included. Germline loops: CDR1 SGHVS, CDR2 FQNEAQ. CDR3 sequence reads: CASGLGGTPTKHY.

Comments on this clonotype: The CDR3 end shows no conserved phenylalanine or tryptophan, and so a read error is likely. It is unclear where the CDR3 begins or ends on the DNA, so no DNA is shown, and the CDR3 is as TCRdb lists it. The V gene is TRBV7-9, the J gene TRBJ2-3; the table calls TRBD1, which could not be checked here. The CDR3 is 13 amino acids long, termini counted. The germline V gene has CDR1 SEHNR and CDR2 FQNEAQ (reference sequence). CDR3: CASRDQRTGTRDL.

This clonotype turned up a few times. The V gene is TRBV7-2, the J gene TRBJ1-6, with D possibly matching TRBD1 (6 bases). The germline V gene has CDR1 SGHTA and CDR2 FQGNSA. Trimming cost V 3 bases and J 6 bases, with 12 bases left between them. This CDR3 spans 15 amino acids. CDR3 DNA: TGTGCCAGCAGCTTTCGCAGGGGTAGTAATTCACCCCTCCACTTT. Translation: CASSFRRGSNSPLHF.

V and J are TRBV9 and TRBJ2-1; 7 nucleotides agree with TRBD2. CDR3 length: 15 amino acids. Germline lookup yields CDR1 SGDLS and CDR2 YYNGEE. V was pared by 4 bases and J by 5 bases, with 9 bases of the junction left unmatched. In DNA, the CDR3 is TGTGCCAGCAGCCCTAGCGGTCAGGGTCACAATGAGCAGTTCTTC. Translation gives CASSPSGQGHNEQFF.